A selection of T cell receptor beta chains follows, all from one sample in a study of metastatic and nonmetastatic thyroid tumors. With MiXCR, TCRdb reprocessed the PCR reads. This table has 85,000 to 95,000 clones, 15% appearing once. Sequencing was carried out using blood. Every receptor here comes from a female donor with papillary thyroid cancer or a benign thyroid nodule (not recorded which). Some clones in this sample may be carry-over from other donors' samples. The CDR3 runs from the conserved cysteine through the conserved F or W. A D gene is named only where the DNA matches it firmly. Expanded clones get a size class; other rows say once, few or many, or leave the size out.

clone size: -; J gene: TRBJ2-4; D gene: TRBD2; V gene: TRBV7-3; CDR3 protein: CASIPGASGGGDIQYF; CDR3 DNA: TGTGCCAGCATCCCTGGGGCTAGCGGGGGTGGGGACATTCAGTATTTC
clone size: few; J gene: TRBJ1-2; D gene: -; V gene: TRBV6-2/TRBV6-3; CDR3 protein: CASSYSTGLTYGYTF; CDR3 DNA: TGTGCCAGCAGTTACTCTACAGGGCTGACGTATGGCTACACCTTC
clone size: -; J gene: TRBJ2-4; D gene: -; V gene: TRBV6-4; CDR3 protein: CASSDSCGIAKNILYF; CDR3 DNA: TGTGCCAGCAGTGACTCTTGTGGAATAGCCAAAAACATTCTGTACTTC
clone size: many; J gene: TRBJ2-7; D gene: -; V gene: TRBV6-1; CDR3 protein: CASSSTTTGVAYEQYF; CDR3 DNA: TGTGCCAGCAGTTCCACCACGACAGGAGTTGCGTACGAGCAGTACTTC
clone size: many; J gene: TRBJ1-1; D gene: TRBD1; V gene: TRBV30; CDR3 protein: CAWSVGDRGAFF; CDR3 DNA: TGTGCCTGGAGTGTAGGGGACAGAGGTGCTTTCTTT
clone size: -; J gene: TRBJ1-4; D gene: TRBD1; V gene: TRBV9; CDR3 protein: CASSALPGTGHLREKLFF; CDR3 DNA: TGTGCCAGCAGCGCACTACCCGGGACAGGGCATTTACGCGAAAAACTGTTTTTT
clone size: few; J gene: TRBJ1-4; D gene: -; V gene: TRBV6-5; CDR3 protein: CASRGWWDEKLFF; CDR3 DNA: TGTGCCAGCAGGGGGTGGTGGGATGAAAAACTGTTTTTT
clone size: many; J gene: TRBJ2-5; D gene: -; V gene: TRBV5-1; CDR3 protein: CASSLYRQETQYF; CDR3 DNA: TGCGCCAGCAGCTTGTACAGGCAAGAGACCCAGTACTTC
clone size: many; J gene: TRBJ1-1; D gene: TRBD1; V gene: TRBV5-1; CDR3 protein: CASSLEQGYTEAFF; CDR3 DNA: TGCGCCAGCAGCTTGGAACAGGGGTACACTGAAGCTTTCTTT
clone size: few; J gene: TRBJ1-2; D gene: -; V gene: TRBV13; CDR3 protein: CASSLNYDYGYTF; CDR3 DNA: TGTGCCAGCAGCTTAAATTATGACTATGGCTACACCTTC
clone size: many; J gene: TRBJ2-1; D gene: TRBD1; V gene: TRBV6-1; CDR3 protein: CASIPRDRKYNEQFF; CDR3 DNA: TGTGCCAGCATCCCCAGGGACAGGAAGTACAATGAGCAGTTCTTC
clone size: many; J gene: TRBJ2-7; D gene: -; V gene: TRBV2; CDR3 protein: CASSQEGHTISYEQYF; CDR3 DNA: TGTGCCAGCAGCCAGGAGGGACACACTATCTCCTACGAGCAGTACTTC
clone size: -; J gene: TRBJ2-7; D gene: TRBD2; V gene: TRBV3-1; CDR3 protein: CASSRGEGREQYF; CDR3 DNA: TGTGCCAGCAGCCGGGGGGAGGGACGCGAGCAGTACTTC
clone size: medium-sized; J gene: TRBJ2-2; D gene: -; V gene: TRBV6-1; CDR3 protein: CASSEGAGNTGELFF; CDR3 DNA: TGTGCCAGCAGCGAAGGGGCGGGGAACACCGGGGAGCTGTTTTTT
clone size: many; J gene: TRBJ2-5; D gene: -; V gene: TRBV20-1; CDR3 protein: CSAREATGLQETQYF; CDR3 DNA: TGCAGTGCTAGAGAGGCTACAGGGTTGCAAGAGACCCAGTACTTC
clone size: many; J gene: TRBJ2-2; D gene: -; V gene: TRBV15; CDR3 protein: CATQRTLNTGELFF; CDR3 DNA: TGTGCCACCCAGCGGACACTTAACACCGGGGAGCTGTTTTTT
clone size: many; J gene: TRBJ2-2; D gene: TRBD1; V gene: TRBV30; CDR3 protein: CAWRYRGSGELFF; CDR3 DNA: TGTGCCTGGAGGTACAGGGGATCCGGGGAGCTGTTTTTT
clone size: many; J gene: TRBJ2-3; D gene: -; V gene: TRBV30; CDR3 protein: CACPLRVRTDTQYF; CDR3 DNA: TGTGCCTGTCCCTTGAGGGTGAGGACAGATACGCAGTATTTT
clone size: many; J gene: TRBJ2-3; D gene: TRBD1; V gene: TRBV6-1; CDR3 protein: CASSYDRGNTQYF; CDR3 DNA: TGTGCCAGCAGTTATGACAGGGGAAATACGCAGTATTTT
clone size: -; J gene: TRBJ1-2; D gene: TRBD1; V gene: TRBV10-3; CDR3 protein: CAISELSGGYGYTF; CDR3 DNA: TGTGCCATCAGCGAGTTGTCAGGGGGCTATGGCTACACCTTC
clone size: many; J gene: TRBJ2-3; D gene: TRBD2; V gene: TRBV11-2; CDR3 protein: CASHAGGLGDTQYF; CDR3 DNA: TGTGCCAGCCACGCGGGGGGGCTAGGGGATACGCAGTATTTT
clone size: many; J gene: TRBJ1-6; D gene: -; V gene: TRBV20-1; CDR3 protein: CSARDLTLHF; CDR3 DNA: TGCAGTGCTAGAGACCTCACCCTCCACTTT
clone size: -; J gene: TRBJ1-5; D gene: TRBD1; V gene: TRBV2; CDR3 protein: CASAGTGRYQPQHF; CDR3 DNA: TGTGCCAGCGCAGGGACAGGGCGTTATCAGCCCCAGCATTTT
clone size: -; J gene: TRBJ2-3; D gene: -; V gene: TRBV20-1; CDR3 protein: CSASPGAAPDTKYF; CDR3 DNA: TGCAGTGCTAGTCCGGGGGCCGCCCCAGATACGAAGTATTTT
clone size: -; J gene: TRBJ2-5; D gene: TRBD2; V gene: TRBV12-5; CDR3 protein: CVSGSPVYRGDQETHYF; CDR3 DNA: TGTGTTAGTGGTTCGCCCGTGTATCGGGGGGACCAAGAGACCCACTACTTC
clone size: many; J gene: TRBJ2-7; D gene: TRBD2; V gene: TRBV9; CDR3 protein: CASSSTSGGARRFYEQYF; CDR3 DNA: TGTGCCAGCAGCTCGACTAGCGGGGGGGCCAGGAGATTCTACGAGCAGTACTTC
clone size: many; J gene: TRBJ1-6; D gene: -; V gene: TRBV5-5; CDR3 protein: CASSNVQGSPLHF; CDR3 DNA: TGTGCCAGCAGCAATGTCCAAGGGTCACCCCTCCACTTT
clone size: -; J gene: TRBJ2-5; D gene: -; V gene: TRBV5-6; CDR3 protein: CASRPRDPFKTQYF; CDR3 DNA: TGTGCCAGCAGACCCCGGGACCCCTTTAAGACCCAGTACTTC
clone size: many; J gene: TRBJ1-6; D gene: -; V gene: TRBV5-1; CDR3 protein: CASSLGGGSYNSPLHF; CDR3 DNA: TGCGCCAGCAGCTTAGGGGGGGGGTCCTATAATTCACCCCTCCACTTT
clone size: many; J gene: TRBJ1-1; D gene: -; V gene: TRBV4-2; CDR3 protein: CASSQDGTAALRANTEAFF; CDR3 DNA: TGTGCCAGCAGCCAAGATGGGACGGCTGCTTTGCGGGCGAACACTGAAGCTTTCTTT
clone size: many; J gene: TRBJ1-5; D gene: -; V gene: TRBV6-1; CDR3 protein: CASTRGHYSNQPQHF; CDR3 DNA: TGTGCCAGCACTCGAGGACACTATAGCAATCAGCCCCAGCATTTT
clone size: many; J gene: TRBJ2-7; D gene: -; V gene: TRBV20-1; CDR3 protein: CSGRGRYEQYF; CDR3 DNA: TGCAGTGGGAGGGGGAGGTACGAGCAGTACTTC